This TCR beta chain is drawn from a study of T-cell memory formation after mild COVID-19. TCRdb recomputed calls from the 5' RACE reads with MiXCR, one row per CDR3 protein. This repertoire shows fewer than 700,000 distinct CDR3 sequences, less than 25% found once; its top ten account for approximately 8%. CDR1 LNHDA and CDR2 SQIVND come from the germline V gene (reference sequence). The CDR3 length is 18 residues. The J segment lost 0 bases and the V segment lost 0 bases, leaving 9 bases of the junction unmatched. J is TRBJ1-1 and V is TRBV19; 8 nucleotides match TRBD1. What was sequenced was PBMCs or a T cell subset sorted from them (not recorded which). The clonotype was recovered from an adult woman who had mild COVID-19 (a few samples of this study predate the infection). Cell type and time point are not known. The CDR3, as DNA: TGTGCCAGTAGTATAGATCTCGCAGGGGGCGGGATGAACACTGAAGCTTTCTTT. This encodes CASSIDLAGGGMNTEAFF.